The clone carrying this TCR beta chain was seen just once. Its specificity is not known. Sequenced by immunoSEQ multiplex PCR; TCRdb stores in-frame clones only, minus some. The sample holds 440,000 or so clones; 90% are singletons and the top ten take approximately 4.5%. V was clipped by 4 bases and J by 9 bases; unmatched bases: 9. Germline CDR1 reads SNHLY; CDR2 reads FYNNEI. The CDR3 has 14 amino acids. Noted treatment: about 20 received Ad26.COV2.S at low or high dose, single or two shots; about 5 received placebo; per-sample allocation not given. Day 63 after the first vaccine or placebo injection was the time point for sampling. This entry is derived from a study of Ad26.COV2.S vaccination and SARS-CoV-2 variants. Points from the study as a whole: Considerable breadth of spike-specific CD8+ and CD4+ T cell responses has reportedly been documented following vaccination.

This receptor was taken from a person between 18 and 59 years old who received the Ad26.COV2.S COVID-19 vaccine or a placebo. The V call is TRBV2, the J call TRBJ2-1; TRBD2 aligns across 7 bases. The sample was peripheral blood, taken in a trial of Ad26.COV2.S vaccine versus placebo. This chain's CDR3 is CASSARGSISEQFF. In DNA form, the CDR3 reads TGTGCCAGCAGTGCTCGCGGGAGCATAAGTGAGCAGTTCTTC.